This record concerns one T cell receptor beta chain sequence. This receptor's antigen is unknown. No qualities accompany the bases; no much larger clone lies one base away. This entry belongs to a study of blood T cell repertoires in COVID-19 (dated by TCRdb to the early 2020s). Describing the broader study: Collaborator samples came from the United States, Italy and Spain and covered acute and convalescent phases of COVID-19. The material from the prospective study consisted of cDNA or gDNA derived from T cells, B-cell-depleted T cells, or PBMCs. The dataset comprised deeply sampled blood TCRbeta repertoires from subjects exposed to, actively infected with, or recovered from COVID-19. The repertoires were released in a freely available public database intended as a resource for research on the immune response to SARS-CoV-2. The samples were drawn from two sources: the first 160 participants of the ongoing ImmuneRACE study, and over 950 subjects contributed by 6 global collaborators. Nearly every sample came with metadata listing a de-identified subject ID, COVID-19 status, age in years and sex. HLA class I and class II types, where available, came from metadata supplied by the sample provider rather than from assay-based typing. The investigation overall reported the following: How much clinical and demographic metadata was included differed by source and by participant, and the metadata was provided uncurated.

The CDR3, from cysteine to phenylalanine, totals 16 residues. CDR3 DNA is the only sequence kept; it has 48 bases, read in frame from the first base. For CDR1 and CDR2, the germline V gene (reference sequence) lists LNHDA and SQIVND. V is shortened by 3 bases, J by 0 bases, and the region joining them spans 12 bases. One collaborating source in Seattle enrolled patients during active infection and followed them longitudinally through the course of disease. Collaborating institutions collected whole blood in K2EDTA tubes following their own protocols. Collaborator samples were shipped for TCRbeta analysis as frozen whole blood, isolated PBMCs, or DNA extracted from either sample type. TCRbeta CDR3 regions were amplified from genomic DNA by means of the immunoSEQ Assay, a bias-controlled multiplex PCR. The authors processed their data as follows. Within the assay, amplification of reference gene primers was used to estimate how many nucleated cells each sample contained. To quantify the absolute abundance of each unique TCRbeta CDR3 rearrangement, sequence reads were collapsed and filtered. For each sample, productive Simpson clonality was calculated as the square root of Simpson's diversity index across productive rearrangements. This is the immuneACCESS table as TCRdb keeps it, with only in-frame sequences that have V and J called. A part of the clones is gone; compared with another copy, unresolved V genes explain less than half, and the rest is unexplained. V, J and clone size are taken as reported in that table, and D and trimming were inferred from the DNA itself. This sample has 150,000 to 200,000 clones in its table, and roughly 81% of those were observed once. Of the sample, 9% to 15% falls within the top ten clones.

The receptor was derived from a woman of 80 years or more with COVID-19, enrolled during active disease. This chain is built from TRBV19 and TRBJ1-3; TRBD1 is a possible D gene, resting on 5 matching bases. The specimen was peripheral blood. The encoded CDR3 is CASSIFSGGSGNTIYF. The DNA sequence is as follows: TGTGCCAGTAGTATTTTCTCCGGGGGCTCTGGAAACACCATATATTTT.